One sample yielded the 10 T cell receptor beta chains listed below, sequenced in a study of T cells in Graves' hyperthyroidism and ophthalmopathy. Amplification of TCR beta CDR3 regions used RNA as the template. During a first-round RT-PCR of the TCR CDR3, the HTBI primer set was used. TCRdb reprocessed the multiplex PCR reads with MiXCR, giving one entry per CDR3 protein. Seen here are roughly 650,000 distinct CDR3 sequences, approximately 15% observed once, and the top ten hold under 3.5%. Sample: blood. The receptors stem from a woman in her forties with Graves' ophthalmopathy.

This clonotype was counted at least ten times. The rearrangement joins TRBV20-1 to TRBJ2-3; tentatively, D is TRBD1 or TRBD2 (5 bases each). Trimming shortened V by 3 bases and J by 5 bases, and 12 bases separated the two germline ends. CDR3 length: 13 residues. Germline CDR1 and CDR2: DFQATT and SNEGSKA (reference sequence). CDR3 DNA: TGCAGTGCTAGTATAAGGGACCGAGATACGCAGTATTTT. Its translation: CSASIRDRDTQYF.

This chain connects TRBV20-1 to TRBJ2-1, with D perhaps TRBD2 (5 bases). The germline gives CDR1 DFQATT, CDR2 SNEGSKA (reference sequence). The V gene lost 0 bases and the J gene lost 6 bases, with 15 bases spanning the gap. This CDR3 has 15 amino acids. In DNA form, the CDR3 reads TGCAGTGCTAGAGATCTAAGAGGGAACCTCAATGAGCAGTTCTTC. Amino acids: CSARDLRGNLNEQFF.

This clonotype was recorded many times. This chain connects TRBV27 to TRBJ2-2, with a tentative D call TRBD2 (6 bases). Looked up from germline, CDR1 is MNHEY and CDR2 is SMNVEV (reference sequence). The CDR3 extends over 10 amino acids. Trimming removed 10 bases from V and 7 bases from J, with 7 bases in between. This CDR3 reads CATGGGELFF. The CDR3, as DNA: TGTGCCACCGGGGGCGGGGAGCTGTTTTTT.

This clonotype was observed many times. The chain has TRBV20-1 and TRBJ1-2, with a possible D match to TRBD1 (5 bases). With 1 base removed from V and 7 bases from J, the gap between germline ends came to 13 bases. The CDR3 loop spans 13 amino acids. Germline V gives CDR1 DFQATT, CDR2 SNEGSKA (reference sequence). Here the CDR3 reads CSARGRGTAGYTF. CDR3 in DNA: TGCAGTGCTAGAGGAAGGGGAACGGCTGGCTACACCTTC.

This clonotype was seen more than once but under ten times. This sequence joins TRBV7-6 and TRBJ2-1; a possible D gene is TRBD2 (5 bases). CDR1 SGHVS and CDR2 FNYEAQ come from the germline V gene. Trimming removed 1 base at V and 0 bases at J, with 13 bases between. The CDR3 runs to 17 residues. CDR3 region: CASSLVASPSSYNEQFF. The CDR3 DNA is TGTGCCAGCAGCTTAGTCGCTAGCCCCAGCTCCTACAATGAGCAGTTCTTC.

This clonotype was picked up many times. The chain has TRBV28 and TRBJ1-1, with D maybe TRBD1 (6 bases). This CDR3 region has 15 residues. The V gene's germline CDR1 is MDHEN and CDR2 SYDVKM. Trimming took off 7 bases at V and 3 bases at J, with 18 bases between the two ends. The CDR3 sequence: CASNGGGNRDTEAFF. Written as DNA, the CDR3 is TGTGCCAGCAACGGGGGAGGGAACAGGGACACTGAAGCTTTCTTT.

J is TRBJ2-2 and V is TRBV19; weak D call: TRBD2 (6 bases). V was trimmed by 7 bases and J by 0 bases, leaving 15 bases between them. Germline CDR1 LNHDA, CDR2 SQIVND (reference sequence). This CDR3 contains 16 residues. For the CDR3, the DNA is TGTGCCAGTACCAACGGCCAGCGGGCGAACACCGGGGAGCTGTTTTTT. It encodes CASTNGQRANTGELFF.

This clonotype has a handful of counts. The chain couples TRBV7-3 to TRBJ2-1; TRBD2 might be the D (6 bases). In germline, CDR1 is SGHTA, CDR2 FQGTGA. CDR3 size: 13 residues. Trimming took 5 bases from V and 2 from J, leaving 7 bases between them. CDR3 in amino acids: CASSAGPYNEQFF. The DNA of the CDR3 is TGTGCCAGCAGCGCGGGACCCTACAATGAGCAGTTCTTC.

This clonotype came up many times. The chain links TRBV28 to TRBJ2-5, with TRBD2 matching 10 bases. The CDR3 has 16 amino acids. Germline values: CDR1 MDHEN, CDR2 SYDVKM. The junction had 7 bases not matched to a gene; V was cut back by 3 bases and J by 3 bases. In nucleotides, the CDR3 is TGTGCCAGCAGTTTTAACCTAGCGGGAGAGAAAGAGACCCAGTACTTC. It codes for CASSFNLAGEKETQYF.

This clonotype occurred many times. CDR3: CSASSGNWDTQYF. CDR3 coding DNA: TGCAGTGCTAGCAGCGGCAACTGGGATACGCAGTATTTT. V and J are TRBV20-1 and TRBJ2-3; perhaps TRBD2 as D (5 bases). The CDR3 has 13 amino acids. Trimming cost V 3 bases and J 6 bases, with 13 bases left between them. Looked up from germline, CDR1 is DFQATT and CDR2 is SNEGSKA (reference sequence).